This paragraph reports one T cell receptor (beta chain). The antigen remains undetermined. The sample is drawn from a study of blood T cells in healthy people across ages. Study findings and constraints: Reliance upon unsorted PBMCs precluded definitive naive versus antigen-experienced comparison. Roughly linear age-related decline in beta diversity appeared, significant by age approximately 40.

The CDR3 totals 15 residues. J lost 3 bases, V lost 5 bases, and 4 bases had no gene match. Germline CDR1 SGHNT, CDR2 YYREEE (reference sequence). Individuals who donated were healthy Caucasians from Russia aged roughly 6 to 90. A second PCR, run for roughly 7 to 11 cycles, used a sample-barcoded 5' primer plus a J-beta primer mix. A 12-random-nucleotide template-switch adaptor tagged each cDNA molecule. A single record per CDR3 protein comes from TCRdb applying MiXCR to the 5' RACE reads. This table has hundreds of thousands of distinct CDR3 sequences, approximately 65% appearing once. This clonotype originated in a man between 25 and 39 years old in good health. J is TRBJ2-7 and V is TRBV5-4; 14 bases fit TRBD2. Sequencing was done on a sample of blood. The CDR3 spells CASRGTSGGNYEQYF. In DNA, the CDR3 is TGTGCCAGCAGGGGGACTAGCGGGGGCAACTACGAGCAGTACTTC.